This T cell receptor (beta chain) comes out of a study of identical twins. A universal primer binding site was introduced by template switching. The final cDNA contained unique molecular identifiers. TCRdb fed the 5' RACE reads into MiXCR, producing one record per CDR3 protein. The sample carries hundreds of thousands of distinct CDR3 sequences, 5.5% to 6.5% recorded once. Study-wide results and limits: Models came in too low on out-of-frame TCR alpha sharing in monozygotic twins. Low generation-probability sequences were in excess among twin-shared out-of-frame alpha sequences. Zero-insertion findings could be partly confounded by invariant cells (MAIT and iNKT cells).

This clonotype was detected ten times or more. The antigen is undetermined. The sequence derives from a man younger than 35 in good health. Sequencing input: naive T cells sorted from blood.

This chain's CDR3 is CASSSWTENTGELFF. DNA for the CDR3: TGTGCCAGCAGTTCATGGACTGAGAACACCGGGGAGCTGTTTTTT. V usage is TRBV12-3 or TRBV12-4 and J usage is TRBJ2-2; D is possibly TRBD2 (5 bases). V lost 4 bases and J 1 base, leaving 10 bases between the germline ends. This CDR3 is built from 15 residues.